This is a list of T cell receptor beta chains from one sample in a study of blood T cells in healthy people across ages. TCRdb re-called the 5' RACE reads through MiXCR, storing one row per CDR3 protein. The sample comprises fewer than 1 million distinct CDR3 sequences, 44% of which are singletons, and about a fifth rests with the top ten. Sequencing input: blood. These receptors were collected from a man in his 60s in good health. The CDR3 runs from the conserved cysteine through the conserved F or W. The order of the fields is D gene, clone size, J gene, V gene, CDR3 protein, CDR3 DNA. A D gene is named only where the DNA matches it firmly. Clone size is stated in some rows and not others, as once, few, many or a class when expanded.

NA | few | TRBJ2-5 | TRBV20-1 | CSASSGGQETQYF | TGCAGTGCTAGTAGCGGAGGACAAGAGACCCAGTACTTC
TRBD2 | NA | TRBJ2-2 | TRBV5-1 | CASSLRTSGAGELFF | TGCGCCAGCAGCCTGAGGACTAGCGGGGCCGGGGAGCTGTTTTTT
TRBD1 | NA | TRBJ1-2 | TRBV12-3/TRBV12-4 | CASSSSDRGNGYTF | TGTGCCAGCAGTTCCTCCGACAGGGGGAATGGCTACACCTTC
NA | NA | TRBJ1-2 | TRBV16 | CASSQSGMGGYTF | TGTGCCAGCAGCCAATCGGGGATGGGTGGCTACACCTTC
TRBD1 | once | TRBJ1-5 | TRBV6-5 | CASSLDRGDNQPQHF | TGTGCCAGCAGTCTTGACAGGGGTGATAATCAGCCCCAGCATTTT
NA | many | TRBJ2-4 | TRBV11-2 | CASSFRGRGKNIQYF | TGTGCCAGCAGCTTCAGGGGACGGGGCAAAAACATTCAGTACTTC
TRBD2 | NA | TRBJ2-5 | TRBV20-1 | CSAHPRLAVPRGTQYF | TGCAGTGCCCACCCCCGACTAGCGGTCCCTAGGGGGACCCAGTACTTC
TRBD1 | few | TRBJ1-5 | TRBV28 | CASSSPSIRTGGNQPQHF | TGTGCCAGCAGTTCCCCCTCCATTCGGACAGGCGGCAATCAGCCCCAGCATTTT
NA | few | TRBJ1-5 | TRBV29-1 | CSVAEGRNQPQHF | TGCAGCGTTGCGGAGGGGCGCAATCAGCCCCAGCATTTT
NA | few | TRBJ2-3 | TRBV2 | CASSEPLTGRPTDTQYF | TGTGCCAGCAGTGAACCCCTTACGGGGCGTCCCACAGATACGCAGTATTTT
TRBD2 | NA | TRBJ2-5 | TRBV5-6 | CASSPLTGLAGHNEQYF | TGTGCCAGCAGCCCCCTTACGGGGCTAGCGGGGCACAATGAGCAGTACTTC
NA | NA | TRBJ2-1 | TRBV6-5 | CASSKNRESYNEQFF | TGTGCCAGCAGTAAAAACAGGGAATCCTACAATGAGCAGTTCTTC
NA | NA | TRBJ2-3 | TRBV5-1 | CASSFRGQVTDTQYF | TGCGCCAGCAGCTTCCGGGGGCAAGTCACAGATACGCAGTATTTT
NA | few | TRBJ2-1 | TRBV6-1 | CASSERGSSSYNEQFF | TGTGCCAGCAGTGAAAGGGGGAGTAGCTCCTACAATGAGCAGTTCTTC
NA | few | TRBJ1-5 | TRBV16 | CASSQGQGESHF | TGTGCCAGCAGCCAGGGGCAGGGAGAGTCGCATTTT
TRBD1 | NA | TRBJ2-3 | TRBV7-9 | CASSLGTGGDTDTQYF | TGTGCCAGCAGCTTAGGGACAGGGGGCGACACAGATACGCAGTATTTT
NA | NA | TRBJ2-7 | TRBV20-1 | CSARGARYEQYF | TGCAGTGCTAGAGGGGCGAGGTACGAGCAGTACTTC
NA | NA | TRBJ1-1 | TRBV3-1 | CASSPHQGENTEAFF | TGTGCCAGCAGCCCCCACCAGGGCGAGAACACTGAAGCTTTCTTT
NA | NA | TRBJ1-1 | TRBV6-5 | CASSSAGGGNAEAFF | TGTGCCAGCAGTTCCGCCGGAGGGGGTAACGCTGAAGCTTTCTTT
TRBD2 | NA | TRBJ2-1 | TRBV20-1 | CSARRAGGSLSYNEQFF | TGCAGTGCTAGACGAGCGGGGGGGTCCCTCTCCTACAATGAGCAGTTCTTC
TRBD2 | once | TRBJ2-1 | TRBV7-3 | CASSPGTSGEQFF | TGTGCCAGCAGCCCCGGGACTAGCGGGGAGCAGTTCTTC
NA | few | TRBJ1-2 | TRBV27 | CASSLKPGYGGYTF | TGTGCCAGCAGTTTAAAGCCAGGGTATGGTGGCTACACCTTC
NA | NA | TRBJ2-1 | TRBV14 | CASSQDDSFRAWHEQFF | TGTGCCAGCAGCCAAGATGATTCGTTCAGGGCATGGCATGAGCAGTTCTTC
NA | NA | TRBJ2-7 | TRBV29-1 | CSVGNRESYEQYF | TGCAGCGTCGGGAACAGGGAGTCCTACGAGCAGTACTTC
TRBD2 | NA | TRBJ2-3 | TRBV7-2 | CASSTSSGGRGTDTQYF | TGTGCCAGCAGCACTTCTAGCGGGGGCAGGGGCACAGATACGCAGTATTTT
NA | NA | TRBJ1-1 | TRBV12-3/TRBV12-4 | CASSPRGFGGRTEAFF | TGTGCCAGCAGCCCCCGGGGATTCGGGGGCCGGACTGAAGCTTTCTTT
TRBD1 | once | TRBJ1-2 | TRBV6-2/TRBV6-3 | CASSRQGTYGYTF | TGTGCCAGCAGTCGACAGGGAACATATGGCTACACCTTC
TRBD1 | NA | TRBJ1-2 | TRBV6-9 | CASRPTGDNYGYTF | TGTGCCAGCAGGCCGACAGGGGATAACTATGGCTACACCTTC
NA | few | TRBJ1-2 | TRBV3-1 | CASSQESLTDHYGYTF | TGTGCCAGCAGCCAGGAATCTCTGACAGACCACTATGGCTACACCTTC
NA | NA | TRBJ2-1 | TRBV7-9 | CASSPRAPGKEQFF | TGTGCCAGCAGCCCCCGGGCCCCCGGGAAAGAGCAGTTCTTC
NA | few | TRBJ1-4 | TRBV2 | CATKRGAEKLFF | TGTGCTACCAAGAGGGGGGCTGAAAAACTGTTTTTT
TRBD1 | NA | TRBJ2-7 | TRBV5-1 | CASSLRTGPDEQYF | TGCGCCAGCAGCTTGAGGACAGGGCCCGACGAGCAGTACTTC
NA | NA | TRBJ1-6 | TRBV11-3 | CASSFRGSSYNSPLHF | TGTGCCAGCAGCTTTCGGGGGAGCTCCTATAATTCACCCCTCCACTTT
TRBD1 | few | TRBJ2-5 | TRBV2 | CASSAGTGGKETQYF | TGTGCCAGCAGTGCCGGGACAGGGGGGAAAGAGACCCAGTACTTC
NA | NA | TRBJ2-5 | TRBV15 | CATSRVGNAETQYF | TGTGCCACCAGCAGAGTCGGTAACGCAGAGACCCAGTACTTC
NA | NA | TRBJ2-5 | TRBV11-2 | CASSFNRAEETQYF | TGTGCCAGCAGCTTCAACAGGGCCGAAGAGACCCAGTACTTC
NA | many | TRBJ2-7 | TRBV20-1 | CSAVRDSAPGGQYF | TGCAGTGCAGTCCGGGACAGTGCTCCCGGGGGGCAGTACTTC
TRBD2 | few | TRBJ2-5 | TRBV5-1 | CASSLSAGGPETQYF | TGTGCCAGCAGTTTATCGGCGGGGGGGCCTGAGACCCAGTACTTC
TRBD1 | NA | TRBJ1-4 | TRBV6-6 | CASSVDRGGNEKLFF | TGTGCCAGCAGTGTCGACAGGGGTGGTAATGAAAAACTGTTTTTT
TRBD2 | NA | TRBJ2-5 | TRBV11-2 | CASSLGLTGGRQETQYF | TGTGCCAGCAGCTTGGGCTTAACGGGGGGGCGACAAGAGACCCAGTACTTC
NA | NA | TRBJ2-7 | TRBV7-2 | CASSLSSVRSEQYF | TGTGCCAGCAGCTTAAGCAGCGTTCGCTCCGAGCAGTACTTC